The 2 T cell receptor beta chains below were found in one sample sequenced in a study of CD8 T cells in ankylosing spondylitis (dated by TCRdb to the late 2010s). The library was built by means of 5' RACE. Reads for this sample came from an Illumina HiSeq 2500. Through fastp at Q25 and MiXCR, TCRdb rebuilt clones from the public reads, retaining in-frame beta chains. When rows share a CDR3 protein, they turn into one entry using the most common DNA and genes. The sample table lists about 360,000 distinct CDR3 sequences, roughly 22% of them with a count of one. 13% of the sample is in the top ten clones. Material for sequencing was blood, either unsorted or a sorted T cell fraction (not recorded which). The source is a male donor with ankylosing spondylitis or in good health (not recorded which).

This clonotype was counted a few times. The chain has TRBV11-2 and TRBJ2-2; weak D call: TRBD1 (6 bases). Germline V gene lookup returns CDR1 SGHAT and CDR2 FQNNGV. V was trimmed by 6 bases and J by 7 bases, leaving 9 bases between them. This CDR3 is 12 amino acids long. Here the CDR3 reads CASREGGGELFF. The CDR3 region has the DNA TGTGCCAGCAGGGAAGGGGGCGGGGAGCTGTTTTTT.

This clonotype was counted ten times or more. This rearrangement joins TRBV25-1 to TRBJ2-5; D possibly matches TRBD1 or TRBD2 (5 bases each). The V end lost 0 bases, the J end lost 2 bases, and 28 bases lay between the germline ends. The CDR3 contains 21 residues. CDR1 and CDR2 from the germline V gene are MGHDK and SYGVNS. The CDR3 DNA is TGTGCCAGCAGTGAATATTCTGGTCAGGGACCCCTCATCTACACTCAAGAGACCCAGTACTTC. Its protein is CASSEYSGQGPLIYTQETQYF.